Below are 9 T cell receptor beta chains sequenced from a single sample in a study of a mutant IDH1 vaccine in newly diagnosed glioma. What these receptors recognize is not known. Generated by immunoSEQ multiplex PCR, the TCRdb table keeps only in-frame clones and is missing some. This table holds approximately 64,000 clones, approximately 84% found once. Time point denoted: week 11, during vaccination. With topical imiquimod, each dose of the vaccine consisted of 300 ug of mutant IDH1 20-mer peptide. The sample was PBMCs, taken from a glioma patient whose treatment included an IDH1 peptide vaccine. The receptors were sampled from a woman aged 50 to 60 with glioma.

This clone was recorded once. The chain combines TRBV2 with TRBJ2-7; 10 bases are shared with TRBD2. Per germline, CDR1 SNHLY and CDR2 FYNNEI. The CDR3 totals 15 residues. With 6 bases clipped from V and 7 bases from J, the junction kept 12 bases outside the gene matches. As DNA, the CDR3 is TGTGCCAGCAGCGTAGCGGGGGGAGTCTCAGAAGAGCAGTACTTC. Amino acid sequence: CASSVAGGVSEEQYF.

The rearrangement uses TRBV7-6 and TRBJ1-1, with unresolved D. V was cut by 4 bases and J by 4 bases, with 10 bases left in between. CDR1 and CDR2 (germline): SGHVS, FNYEAQ. The CDR3 is made up of 13 amino acids. The CDR3 DNA is TGTGCCAGCAGCTCGGGTCTTGGCACTGAAGCTTTCTTT. This sequence encodes CASSSGLGTEAFF.

The rearrangement joins TRBV2 to TRBJ2-1; D gene ambiguous. CDR3 length equals 13 residues. Germline V CDR1 and CDR2: SNHLY, FYNNEI. The CDR3 sequence: CATLQDRNNEQFF. The DNA of the CDR3 is TGTGCAACTCTCCAGGACCGGAACAATGAGCAGTTCTTC.

This chain connects TRBV9 to TRBJ1-2; D call uncertain. The V and J ends lost 3 bases and 6 bases respectively, with 18 bases between them. The germline V gene has CDR1 SGDLS and CDR2 YYNGEE. The CDR3 is made up of 15 amino acids. CDR3 sequence reads: CASSDNPNPRHGYTF. In DNA, the CDR3 is TGTGCCAGCAGCGACAACCCCAACCCCAGGCATGGCTACACCTTC.

V is TRBV5-1 and J is TRBJ2-7; D is unresolved. This CDR3 region has 14 residues. Trimming took off 1 base at V and 7 bases at J, with 15 bases between the two ends. CDR1 and CDR2 from the germline V gene are SGHRS and YFSETQ. This chain's CDR3 is CASSLIQTLGEQYF. CDR3 nucleotides: TGCGCCAGCAGCTTGATACAGACCCTGGGGGAGCAGTACTTC. The variable domain in full, completed from reference TRBV5-1 and TRBJ2-7, reads KAGVTQTPRYLIKTRGQQVTLSCSPISGHRSVSWYQQTPGQGLQFLFEYFSETQRNKGNFPGRFSGRQFSNSRSEMNVSTLELGDSALYLCASSLIQTLGEQYFGPGTRLTVT.

This clone turned up a few times. This chain uses TRBV5-6 with TRBJ1-1; no definite D call. In germline, CDR1 is SGHDT, CDR2 YYEEEE. Trimming removed 2 bases at V and 0 bases at J, with 5 bases between. The CDR3 totals 13 residues. The CDR3 loop is CASSFDMNTEAFF. CDR3 bases: TGTGCCAGCAGCTTCGACATGAACACTGAAGCTTTCTTT.

The chain has TRBV5-8 and TRBJ1-5; 8 positions agree with TRBD1. V shed 4 bases and J 2 bases; nucleotides not matched to a gene: 5. The CDR3 loop spans 15 amino acids. Germline lookup yields CDR1 SGHTS and CDR2 YDEGEE. The CDR3 nucleotides read TGTGCCAGCAGCCGCGGACAGGGACGCAATCAGCCCCAGCATTTT. Protein sequence: CASSRGQGRNQPQHF.

The CDR3 bases are TGTGCCAGCAGCCCACGTGGGGGGGGTGAAAAACTGTTTTTT. It encodes CASSPRGGGEKLFF. The rearrangement uses TRBV7-7 and TRBJ1-4, with TRBD1 as a possible D gene (5 bases). The CDR3 totals 14 residues. Germline CDR1 and CDR2: SSHAT and FNYEAQ (reference sequence). The V gene lost 5 bases and the J gene lost 7 bases, with 14 bases spanning the gap.

The chain links TRBV19 to TRBJ1-1; D not certain. This CDR3 is built from 14 residues. Germline loops: CDR1 LNHDA, CDR2 SQIVND (reference sequence). V was shortened by 4 bases and J by 2 bases, with 11 bases between the two germline ends. CDR3 protein: CASSKLGSNTEAFF. CDR3 coding DNA: TGTGCCAGTAGTAAACTCGGCAGCAACACTGAAGCTTTCTTT. The whole variable domain, filled in from reference TRBV19 and TRBJ1-1, reads DGGITQSPKYLFRKEGQNVTLSCEQNLNHDAMYWYRQDPGQGLRLIYYSQIVNDFQKGDIAEGYSVSREKKESFPLTVTSAQKNPTAFYLCASSKLGSNTEAFFGQGTRLTVV.